These T cell receptor beta chains were read from a single sample in a study. TCRdb reprocessed the 5' RACE reads via MiXCR and lists one record per CDR3 protein. The table has tens of thousands of distinct CDR3 sequences, 24% seen once. The specimen sequenced was memory CD4+ T cells sorted from blood. Source of these receptors: a female donor with breast cancer. The CDR3 runs from the conserved cysteine through the conserved F or W. D genes are given only for firm matches. Not all rows give a size; the values are once, few, many and, for expanded clones, a class.

clone_size,v_call,j_call,d_call,cdr3_nt,cdr3_aa
many,TRBV6-1,TRBJ2-7,TRBD2,TGTGCCAGCAGGACTAGCACTTATTACGAGCAGTACTTC,CASRTSTYYEQYF
.,TRBV5-1,TRBJ2-5,.,TGCGCCAGCAGCTACAACAGGGGAGGGCAAGAGACCCAGTACTTC,CASSYNRGGQETQYF
few,TRBV20-1,TRBJ1-2,TRBD1,TGCAGTGCAGGCCCGACAGGGTACTATGGCTACACCTTC,CSAGPTGYYGYTF
few,TRBV9,TRBJ2-3,TRBD2,TGTGCCAGCAGCGTAAGGGGACTAGCGGGGGACACAGATACGCAGTATTTT,CASSVRGLAGDTDTQYF
many,TRBV27,TRBJ2-7,.,TGTGCCAGCAGCCCAAGAGCAGGGTCTTCCTACGAGCAGTACTTC,CASSPRAGSSYEQYF
many,TRBV7-9,TRBJ2-3,.,TGTGCCAGCAGCTTAACCGGCACAGATACGCAGTATTTT,CASSLTGTDTQYF
.,TRBV9,TRBJ2-2,.,TGTGCCAGCAGCGTAGGAAGCCCCCCAGGGGACACCGGGGAGCTGTTTTTT,CASSVGSPPGDTGELFF
many,TRBV9,TRBJ1-4,.,TGTGCCAGCAGCCCGGGAGGCCGGGGTGAAAAACTGTTTTTT,CASSPGGRGEKLFF
many,TRBV27,TRBJ1-1,.,TGTGCCAGCAGACCATGGGCGGTCACTGAAGCTTTCTTT,CASRPWAVTEAFF
many,TRBV6-2/TRBV6-3,TRBJ2-5,.,TGTGCCAGCAGGGGCGGACAGATTCAAGAGACCCAGTACTTC,CASRGGQIQETQYF
many,TRBV4-1,TRBJ2-7,TRBD1,TGCGCCAGCAGCCCCCGACAGGGGGGGGAGCAGTACTTC,CASSPRQGGEQYF
.,TRBV24-1,TRBJ2-5,TRBD1,TGTGCCACCAGTGACTTGGGACAGGGGGGATCAGAGACCCAGTACTTC,CATSDLGQGGSETQYF
.,TRBV9,TRBJ2-7,TRBD2,TGTGCCAGCAGCGTAACTAGCGGGAGAGAGTACGAGCAGTACTTC,CASSVTSGREYEQYF
few,TRBV7-9,TRBJ2-1,TRBD1,TGTGCCAGCAGCTTAGGGACAGGTCCCGAGTTCTTC,CASSLGTGPEFF
many,TRBV7-3,TRBJ2-1,TRBD1,TGTGCCAGCAGCGTTGACAGGGGAACCTACAATGAGCAGTTCTTC,CASSVDRGTYNEQFF
.,TRBV6-5,TRBJ1-2,TRBD1,TGTGCCAGCAGTGGAGGGGGCGTTTGGGGCTACACCTTC,CASSGGGVWGYTF
.,TRBV27,TRBJ2-7,.,TGTGCCAGCATGCTAGCGTACAACAGAGGCTACGAGCAGTACTTC,CASMLAYNRGYEQYF
.,TRBV30,TRBJ1-1,.,TGTGCCTGGAGTGTACGGGGGGACACTGAAGCTTTCTTT,CAWSVRGDTEAFF
.,TRBV7-9,TRBJ2-3,TRBD2,TGTGCCAGCAGCCGAGGGACTAGCGGACCCACAGATACGCAGTATTTT,CASSRGTSGPTDTQYF
many,TRBV4-2,TRBJ2-7,TRBD2,TGTGCCAGCAGCCAAGAGGGCGGGGGTTTCTACGAGCAGTACTTC,CASSQEGGGFYEQYF
once,TRBV6-6,TRBJ2-5,.,TGTGCCAGCAGTTACTCGGCCCAGGGAGACGACCAAGAGACCCAGTACTTC,CASSYSAQGDDQETQYF
.,TRBV28,TRBJ2-5,.,TGTGCCAGCAGTACTCAAGAGACCCTGTACTTC,CASSTQETLYF
.,TRBV12-3/TRBV12-4,TRBJ2-3,TRBD2,TGTGCCAGCAGTCTAACTAGCGGTGGCACAGATACGCAGTATTTT,CASSLTSGGTDTQYF
.,TRBV7-9,TRBJ1-4,.,TGTGCCAGCAGCTGGGAAGCGAGAATCGATGAAAAACTGTTTTTT,CASSWEARIDEKLFF
many,TRBV7-2,TRBJ2-7,.,TGTGCCAGCAGTCACAGAGTCGTTACCTACGAGCAGTACTTC,CASSHRVVTYEQYF
many,TRBV5-1,TRBJ1-1,TRBD1,TGCGCCAGCCGGGATGCAGGGGGCGTGACTGAAGCTTTCTTT,CASRDAGGVTEAFF
.,TRBV6-2/TRBV6-3,TRBJ2-7,.,TGTGCCAGCACCCAAGGCTCCAACGAGCAGTACTTC,CASTQGSNEQYF
few,TRBV5-6,TRBJ1-1,TRBD1,TGTGCCAGCAGCCGGGACAGCTTGGCGACTGAAGCTTTCTTT,CASSRDSLATEAFF
few,TRBV12-3/TRBV12-4,TRBJ2-1,.,TGTGCCAGCAGTTACCCGGGACGCAATGAGCAGTTCTTC,CASSYPGRNEQFF
many,TRBV29-1,TRBJ2-7,.,TGCAGCGTTGAACTTCGGACTGGACTAAACAACCTGCGGGGCTCCTACGAGCAGTACTTC,CSVELRTGLNNLRGSYEQYF
.,TRBV24-1,TRBJ1-1,.,TGTGCCACCAGTGACCCCCGGACAAGGGGGGACACTGAAGCTTTCTTT,CATSDPRTRGDTEAFF
few,TRBV4-3,TRBJ2-3,.,TGCGCCAGCAGCCAAGCCAGCACAGATACGCAGTATTTT,CASSQASTDTQYF
.,TRBV24-1,TRBJ1-1,TRBD1,TGTGCCACCAGGGGGACAGGACCCATCACTGAAGCTTTCTTT,CATRGTGPITEAFF
.,TRBV9,TRBJ1-1,.,TGTGCCAGCAGCCCCGACCTCGTGAGAGCTTTCTTT,CASSPDLVRAFF
many,TRBV27,TRBJ2-2,.,TGTGCCAGCAGTTTCAGACTCGGGGAGCTGTTTTTT,CASSFRLGELFF
.,TRBV5-1,TRBJ1-1,TRBD1,TGCGCCAGCAGCTTGACAGGGACAGGGGTAACTGAAGCTTTCTTT,CASSLTGTGVTEAFF